The present entry profiles one T cell receptor beta chain with its context. The sample is drawn from a study of low-dose radiotherapy and immunotherapy resistance in tumors. About the research overall: Intravenous nivolumab 240 mg every two weeks plus ipilimumab 1 mg/kg every six weeks was given to patients. Patients took oral aspirin 300 mg daily for four cycles from cycle 1 day 1.

TRAV- and TRBV-specific primers, spanning alpha and beta chains, primed first-strand cDNA. PCR amplification of the TCRs was performed with Phusion for 20 PCR cycles, and it relied on a constant-region primer together with a V-primer adapter. TCRdb itself ran the reads through MiXCR, one entry per CDR3 protein. Of 75,000 to 95,000 distinct CDR3 sequences in the sample, 9.4% were seen once. Time point denoted: before trial treatment. Administered to the donors were nivolumab, ipilimumab, aspirin, low-dose cyclophosphamide and low-dose radiotherapy. Germline V gives CDR1 MNHEY, CDR2 SMNVEV (reference sequence). Trimming removed 4 bases from V and 4 bases from J, with 19 bases in between. The CDR3 spans 16 residues.

The sample in question was PBMCs, obtained before treatment. The chain couples TRBV27 to TRBJ1-2; D perhaps matches TRBD1 (6 bases). The receptor comes from a male donor with prostate cancer. CDR3 DNA sequence: TGTGCCAGCAGTTGGGGGCCGAGGCCGACGGGCTATGGCTACACCTTC. This translates into CASSWGPRPTGYGYTF.